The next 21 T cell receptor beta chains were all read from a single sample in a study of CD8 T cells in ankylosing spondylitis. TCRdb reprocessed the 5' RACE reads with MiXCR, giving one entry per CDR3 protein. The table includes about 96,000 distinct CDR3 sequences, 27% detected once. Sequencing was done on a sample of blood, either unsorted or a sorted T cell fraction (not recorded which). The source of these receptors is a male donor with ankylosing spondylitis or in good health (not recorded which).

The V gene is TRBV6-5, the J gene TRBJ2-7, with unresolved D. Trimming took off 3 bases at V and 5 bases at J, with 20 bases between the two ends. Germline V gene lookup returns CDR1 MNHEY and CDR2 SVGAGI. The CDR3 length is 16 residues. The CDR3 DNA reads TGTGCCAGCAGTTATACCGACCCGACCTCCCTCCACGAGCAGTACTTC. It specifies CASSYTDPTSLHEQYF.

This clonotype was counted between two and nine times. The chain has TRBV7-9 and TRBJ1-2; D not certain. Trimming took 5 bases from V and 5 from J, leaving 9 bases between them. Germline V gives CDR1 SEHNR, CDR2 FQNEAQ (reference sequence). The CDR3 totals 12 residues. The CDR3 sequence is CASSLLDYGYTF. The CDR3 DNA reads TGTGCCAGCAGCCTGCTGGATTATGGCTACACCTTC.

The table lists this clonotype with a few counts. CDR3 sequence: CSAPDEVANEKLFF. The CDR3 nucleotides read TGCAGTGCGCCGGATGAGGTTGCTAATGAAAAACTGTTTTTT. The chain recombines TRBV20-1 with TRBJ1-4; no clear D gene. With 6 bases removed from V and 3 bases from J, the gap between germline ends came to 14 bases. Germline V gives CDR1 DFQATT, CDR2 SNEGSKA (reference sequence). There are 14 residues in the CDR3.

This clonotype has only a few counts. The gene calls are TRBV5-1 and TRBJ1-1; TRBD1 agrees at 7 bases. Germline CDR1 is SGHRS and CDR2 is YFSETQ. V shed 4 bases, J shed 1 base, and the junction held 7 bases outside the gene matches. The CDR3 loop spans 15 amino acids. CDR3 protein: CASSLEGQPNTEAFF. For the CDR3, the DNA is TGCGCCAGCAGCCTGGAGGGACAGCCGAACACTGAAGCTTTCTTT.

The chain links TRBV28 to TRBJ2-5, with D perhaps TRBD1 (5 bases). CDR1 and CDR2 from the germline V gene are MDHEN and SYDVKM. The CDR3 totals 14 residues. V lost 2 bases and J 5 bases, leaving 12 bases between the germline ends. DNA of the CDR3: TGTGCCAGCAGTTTAAATCCACAGGTGGAGACCCAGTACTTC. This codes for CASSLNPQVETQYF.

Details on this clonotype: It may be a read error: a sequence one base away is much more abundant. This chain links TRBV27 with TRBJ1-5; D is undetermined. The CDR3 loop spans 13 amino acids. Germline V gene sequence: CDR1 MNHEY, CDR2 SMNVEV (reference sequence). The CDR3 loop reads CASSFWRNHPQHF. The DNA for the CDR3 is TGTGCCAGCAGTTTTTGGCGCAATCATCCCCAGCATTTT.

The CDR3 nucleotides read TGTGCCAGCAGCCCGGGACAAAATTTTGGCTACACCTTC. Translation: CASSPGQNFGYTF. The J gene is TRBJ1-2, the V gene TRBV5-5; tentatively, D is TRBD1 (6 bases). The length of the CDR3 is 13 residues. Trimming stripped 4 bases from V and 7 bases from J, with 14 bases between. Germline V lookup: CDR1 SGHKS, CDR2 YYEKEE (reference sequence).

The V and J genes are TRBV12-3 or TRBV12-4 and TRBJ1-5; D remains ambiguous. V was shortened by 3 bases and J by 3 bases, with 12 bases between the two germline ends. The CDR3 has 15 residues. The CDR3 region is CASSFWPLTNQPQHF. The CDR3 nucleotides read TGTGCCAGCAGTTTCTGGCCGTTGACCAATCAGCCCCAGCATTTT.

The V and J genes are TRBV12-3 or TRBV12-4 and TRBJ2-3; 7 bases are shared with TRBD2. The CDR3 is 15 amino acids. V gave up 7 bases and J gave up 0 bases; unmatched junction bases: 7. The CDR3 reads CASTFSGVSTDTQYF. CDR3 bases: TGTGCCAGCACCTTCAGCGGGGTAAGCACAGATACGCAGTATTTT.

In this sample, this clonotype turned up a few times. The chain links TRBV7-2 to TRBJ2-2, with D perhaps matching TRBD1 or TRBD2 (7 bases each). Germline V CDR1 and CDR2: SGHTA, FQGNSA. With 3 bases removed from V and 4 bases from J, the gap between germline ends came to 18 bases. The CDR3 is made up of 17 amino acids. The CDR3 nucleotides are TGTGCCAGCAGCTTGGGGGGGACAGTCCGGGGCACCGGGGAGCTGTTTTTT. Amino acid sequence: CASSLGGTVRGTGELFF. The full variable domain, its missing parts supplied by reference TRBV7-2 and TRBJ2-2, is GAGVSQSPSNKVTEKGKDVELRCDPISGHTALYWYRQSLGQGLEFLIYFQGNSAPDKSGLPSDRFSAERTGGSVSTLTIQRTQQEDSAVYLCASSLGGTVRGTGELFFGEGSRLTVL.

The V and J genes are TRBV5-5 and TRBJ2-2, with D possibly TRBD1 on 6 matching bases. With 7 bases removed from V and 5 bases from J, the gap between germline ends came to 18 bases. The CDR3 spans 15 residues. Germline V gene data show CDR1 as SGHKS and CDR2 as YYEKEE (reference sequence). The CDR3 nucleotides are TGTGCCAGCTCCGAGGGGGTCCTTCGGACCGGGGAGCTGTTTTTT. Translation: CASSEGVLRTGELFF.

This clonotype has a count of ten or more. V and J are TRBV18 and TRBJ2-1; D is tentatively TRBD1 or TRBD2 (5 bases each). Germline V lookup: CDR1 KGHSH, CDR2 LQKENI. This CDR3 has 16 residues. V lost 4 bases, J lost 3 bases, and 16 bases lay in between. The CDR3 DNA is TGTGCCAGCTCACGTGAGTCCGGGACGGACTACAATGAGCAGTTCTTC. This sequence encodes CASSRESGTDYNEQFF.

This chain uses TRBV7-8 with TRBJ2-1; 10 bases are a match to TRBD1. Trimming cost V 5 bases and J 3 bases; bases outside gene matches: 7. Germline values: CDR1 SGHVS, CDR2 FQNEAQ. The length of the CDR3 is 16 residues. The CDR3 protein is CASSAGQGKNYNEQFF. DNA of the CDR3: TGTGCCAGCAGCGCGGGACAGGGGAAGAACTACAATGAGCAGTTCTTC. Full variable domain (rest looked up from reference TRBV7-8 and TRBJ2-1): GAGVSQSPRYKVAKRGQDVALRCDPISGHVSLFWYQQALGQGPEFLTYFQNEAQLDKSGLPSDRFFAERPEGSVSTLKIQRTQQEDSAVYLCASSAGQGKNYNEQFFGPGTRLTVL.

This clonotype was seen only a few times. The CDR3 loop is CSARPSGRARETQYF. For the CDR3, the DNA is TGCAGTGCTAGACCTAGCGGGAGGGCCCGAGAGACCCAGTACTTC. This rearrangement joins TRBV20-1 to TRBJ2-5; 12 nucleotides agree with TRBD2. V gave up 2 bases and J gave up 4 bases; unmatched junction bases: 5. The germline gives CDR1 DFQATT, CDR2 SNEGSKA (reference sequence). The CDR3 extends over 15 amino acids.

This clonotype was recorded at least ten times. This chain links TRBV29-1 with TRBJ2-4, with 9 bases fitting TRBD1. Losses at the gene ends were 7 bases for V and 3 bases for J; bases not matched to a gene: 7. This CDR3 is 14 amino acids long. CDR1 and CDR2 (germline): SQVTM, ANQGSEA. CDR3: CSAKTGGYKNIQYF. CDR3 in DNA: TGCAGCGCAAAGACAGGGGGTTACAAAAACATTCAGTACTTC.

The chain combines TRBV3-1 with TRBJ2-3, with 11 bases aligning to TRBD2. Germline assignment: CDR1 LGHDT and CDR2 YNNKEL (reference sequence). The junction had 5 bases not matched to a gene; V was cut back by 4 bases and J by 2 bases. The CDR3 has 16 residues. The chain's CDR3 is CASSLGTSGFTDTQYF. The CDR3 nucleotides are TGTGCCAGCAGCCTGGGGACTAGCGGATTCACAGATACGCAGTATTTT.

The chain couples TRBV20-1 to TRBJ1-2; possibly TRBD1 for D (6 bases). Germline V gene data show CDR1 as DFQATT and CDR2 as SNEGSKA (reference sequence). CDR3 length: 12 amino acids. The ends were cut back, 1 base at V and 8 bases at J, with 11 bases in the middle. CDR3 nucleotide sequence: TGCAGTGCTAGAGTCCAGGGGTTCGGCTACACCTTC. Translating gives CSARVQGFGYTF.

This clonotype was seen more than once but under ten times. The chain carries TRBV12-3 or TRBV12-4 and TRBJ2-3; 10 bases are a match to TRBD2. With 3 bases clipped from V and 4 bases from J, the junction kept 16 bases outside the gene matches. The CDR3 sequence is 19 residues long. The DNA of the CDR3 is TGTGCCAGCAGTTTTTTTAGGCTAGCGGGAGAATCGGTCGCAGATACGCAGTATTTT. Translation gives CASSFFRLAGESVADTQYF.

As DNA, the CDR3 is TGTGCCAGCTCCCCATGGGACCGGGGGCTCTACGAGCAGTACTTC. Its translation is CASSPWDRGLYEQYF. The rearrangement links TRBV18 to TRBJ2-7; D possibly matches TRBD1 or TRBD2 (6 bases each). Between the trimmed V and J ends, which lost 6 bases and 3 bases, there was a span of 18 bases. The CDR3 length is 15 residues. CDR1 is KGHSH, CDR2 LQKENI, per germline.

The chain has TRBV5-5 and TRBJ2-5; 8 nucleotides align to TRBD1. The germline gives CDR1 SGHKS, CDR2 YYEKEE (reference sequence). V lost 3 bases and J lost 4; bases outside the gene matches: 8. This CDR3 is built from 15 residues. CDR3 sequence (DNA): TGTGCCAGCAGCTCGGCCGGAGACAGGGGAGAGACCCAGTACTTC. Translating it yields CASSSAGDRGETQYF.

This CDR3 reads CASSQEGKWNNEQFF. Here the CDR3 DNA reads TGTGCCAGCAGCCAGGAAGGCAAGTGGAACAATGAGCAGTTCTTC. The chain is built from TRBV7-9 and TRBJ2-1; D not certain. CDR3 length: 15 amino acids. Germline loops: CDR1 SEHNR, CDR2 FQNEAQ (reference sequence). V lost 5 bases and J 5 bases, leaving 16 bases between the germline ends.